This TCR beta chain was recorded in a study of T cell repertoires in cytomegalovirus infection. The wider study: Public signatures in TCR beta pointed to CMV infection and matching HLA type. Study-wide results and caveats: Public TCR beta family frequency separated CMV-and-HLA carriers, including in an independent cohort.

J gave up 1 base and V 6 bases, and 3 bases lay outside the gene matches. The CDR3 totals 14 residues. Notes on this clonotype: Its specificity is not known.

TCRdb re-analysed the reads in MiXCR, keeping a single row per CDR3 protein. Of approximately 990,000 distinct CDR3 sequences detected, roughly 30% appear once; the ten largest clones hold more than 13%. The chain couples TRBV12-3 or TRBV12-4 to TRBJ2-3; 8 bases are a match to TRBD2. The receptor's source is a human donor in good health (CMV status not recorded). Some clones in this sample may be carry-over from other donors' samples. Here the sequenced sample was cultured CD8+ T cells from PBMCs, taken from culture after CMV antigen stimulation. CDR3 in DNA: TGTGCCAGCAGAATCGGGGGGGGCACAGATACGCAGTATTTT. Encoded protein: CASRIGGGTDTQYF.